Each of the 23 T cell receptor beta chains below was sequenced from the same sample in a study of CXCR3-negative and CXCR3-positive naive CD8 T cells. Study-wide points: When CXCR3-positive naive cells were set against CXCR3-negative naive cells, the former had more hydrophobic TRB CDR3s.

The libraries of TRB cDNA were prepared using 5' RACE with UMI labels. From its re-call of the 5' RACE reads, TCRdb lists each CDR3 protein once, without DNA. There are thousands of distinct CDR3 sequences in the sample, with 0.95% to 1.5% held by the top ten. For these TCRs, the target antigens are not known. The sample taken for sequencing was naive CXCR3+ CD8+ T cells from blood. Indicated subset: CD45RO-CCR7+CD27+CD95- naive CD8+ T cells expressing CXCR3 (TNR3+). The receptor set was obtained from a human donor in good health. Some clones in this sample may be carry-over from other donors' samples.

This sequence joins TRBV20-1 and TRBJ2-5; without DNA, the TCRdb call of TRBD1 cannot be checked. The CDR3 totals 14 residues. Germline V gives CDR1 DFQATT, CDR2 SNEGSKA (reference sequence). This CDR3 reads CSARDWGPPPTQYF.

The chain couples TRBV5-1 to TRBJ2-1; TCRdb's D call, TRBD2, is unchecked because there is no DNA. This CDR3 contains 17 residues. Germline loops: CDR1 SGHRS, CDR2 YFSETQ. CDR3 protein: CASSSSGTSGSYNEQFF. The full variable domain, its missing parts supplied by reference TRBV5-1 and TRBJ2-1, is KAGVTQTPRYLIKTRGQQVTLSCSPISGHRSVSWYQQTPGQGLQFLFEYFSETQRNKGNFPGRFSGRQFSNSRSEMNVSTLELGDSALYLCASSSSGTSGSYNEQFFGPGTRLTVL.

By frequency, this clonotype is medium-sized. The chain couples TRBV29-1 to TRBJ2-7; TCRdb picks TRBD1, but there is no DNA to check that call. This CDR3 has 12 amino acids. Germline V gene sequence: CDR1 SQVTM, CDR2 ANQGSEA. CDR3 protein: CSVETGRYEQYF.

Considering frequency, this clonotype is medium-sized. The J gene is TRBJ2-7, the V gene TRBV5-1; TCRdb's assignment of TRBD1 cannot be checked, as there is no DNA. The germline V gene has CDR1 SGHRS and CDR2 YFSETQ. The CDR3 is made up of 15 amino acids. This CDR3 is CASSLGLPVQYEQYF.

The chain employs TRBV5-6 and TRBJ2-6; TCRdb designates TRBD1, a call that cannot be tested without DNA. The CDR3 is made up of 18 amino acids. Germline CDR1 and CDR2: SGHDT and YYEEEE. This CDR3 reads CASSPAVTGLSGANVLTF.

V and J are TRBV27 and TRBJ2-1; TCRdb returns TRBD1, unconfirmable since there is no DNA. The germline gives CDR1 MNHEY, CDR2 SMNVEV (reference sequence). The CDR3 consists of 13 residues. The CDR3 reads CASSSQGSNEQFF.

The V and J genes are TRBV29-1 and TRBJ2-2. The germline V gene encodes CDR1 SQVTM and CDR2 ANQGSEA. The CDR3 spans 11 residues. CDR3 loop: CSVGKTGELFF.

This clonotype is deemed medium-sized by its frequency. The gene calls are TRBV18 and TRBJ2-7; no DNA is available, so the TRBD1 call from TCRdb remains unchecked. Per germline, CDR1 KGHSH and CDR2 LQKENI. The CDR3 loop spans 15 amino acids. The CDR3 loop is CASSSRQDHSYEQYF.

The rearrangement uses TRBV29-1 and TRBJ2-1; TCRdb's assignment of TRBD2 cannot be checked, as there is no DNA. The CDR3 spans 13 residues. Germline CDR1 reads SQVTM; CDR2 reads ANQGSEA. The CDR3: CSSLGGEYNEQFF.

The rearrangement links TRBV6-4 to TRBJ2-5; TCRdb indicates TRBD1, and absent DNA this call remains unverified. The germline V gene has CDR1 MRHNA and CDR2 SNTAGT. The CDR3 runs 16 residues. CDR3 sequence: CASSPLPGRIQETQYF.

The V and J genes are TRBV4-2 and TRBJ2-7. Germline-derived CDR1 and CDR2 are LGHNA and YNFKEQ. CDR3 length: 15 residues. The CDR3 sequence: CASSPKSRSSYEQYF.

By frequency, this clonotype registers medium-sized (0.01 to 0.1%). The chain employs TRBV2 and TRBJ2-7. The CDR3 covers 16 residues. Germline assignment: CDR1 SNHLY and CDR2 FYNNEI. The CDR3 here is CASSEALRTASYEQYF.

This chain joins TRBV7-3 and TRBJ2-7; TCRdb's D call, TRBD1, is unchecked because there is no DNA. Germline V gene lookup returns CDR1 SGHTA and CDR2 FQGTGA. This CDR3 has 15 amino acids. The CDR3 sequence: CASSPGGGGPYEQYF.

The chain is built from TRBV11-2 and TRBJ1-2; TCRdb picks TRBD1, but there is no DNA to check that call. CDR3 length: 17 residues. Germline assignment: CDR1 SGHAT and CDR2 FQNNGV. The CDR3 spells CASSLERSGQGYYGYTF.

According to its frequency, this clonotype is medium-sized (0.01 to 0.1%). The chain recombines TRBV25-1 with TRBJ2-1; TCRdb designates TRBD1, a call that cannot be tested without DNA. This CDR3 is 13 amino acids long. CDR1 MGHDK and CDR2 SYGVNS come from the germline V gene. The CDR3 protein is CASSVNRANEQFF.

The rearrangement links TRBV29-1 to TRBJ2-7. Germline-derived CDR1 and CDR2 are SQVTM and ANQGSEA. The CDR3 loop spans 13 amino acids. The CDR3 protein is CSVEGGFPYEQYF.

This rearrangement joins TRBV29-1 to TRBJ2-7. The CDR3 is 14 amino acids. Germline V CDR1 and CDR2: SQVTM, ANQGSEA. The CDR3: CSVEVAPDSYEQYF.

The chain is built from TRBV20-1 and TRBJ1-1; lacking DNA, the TRBD1 call made by TCRdb goes unchecked. Germline-derived CDR1 and CDR2 are DFQATT and SNEGSKA (reference sequence). This CDR3 is built from 13 residues. The CDR3 protein is CSARGTGSTEAFF.

This clonotype is classed as medium-sized (0.01 to 0.1%) by frequency. The chain employs TRBV6-6 and TRBJ2-3. Germline V lookup: CDR1 MNHNY, CDR2 SVGAGI (reference sequence). The CDR3 consists of 14 residues. The CDR3 sequence: CASTRRIHTDTQYF.

This clonotype counts as medium-sized by frequency. The chain combines TRBV29-1 with TRBJ2-1; TCRdb's D gene call, TRBD2, goes unchecked for lack of DNA. The CDR3 has 14 amino acids. CDR1 and CDR2 from the germline V gene are SQVTM and ANQGSEA. The CDR3 loop is CSDGLAFSYNEQFF.

This clonotype counts as medium-sized by frequency. V usage is TRBV11-2 and J usage is TRBJ2-4. The V gene's germline CDR1 is SGHAT and CDR2 FQNNGV. The CDR3 loop spans 16 amino acids. This CDR3 is CASSLKIKPAKGHQYF.

This clonotype registers medium-sized by frequency. The chain carries TRBV29-1 and TRBJ2-5. CDR3 length equals 13 residues. Germline V gene sequence: CDR1 SQVTM, CDR2 ANQGSEA. The CDR3 sequence is CSVEGGTQETQYF.

This clonotype is deemed medium-sized (0.01 to 0.1%) by its frequency. This chain joins TRBV7-9 and TRBJ2-3. The CDR3 totals 14 residues. Germline values: CDR1 SEHNR, CDR2 FQNEAQ (reference sequence). The CDR3 sequence: CASSLTTETDTQYF. Variable domain in full (rest from reference TRBV7-9 and TRBJ2-3): DTGVSQNPRHKITKRGQNVTFRCDPISEHNRLYWYRQTLGQGPEFLTYFQNEAQLEKSRLLSDRFSAERPKGSFSTLEIQRTEQGDSAMYLCASSLTTETDTQYFGPGTRLTVL.